The entry that follows covers one TCR beta chain sequence. Its antigen remains unidentified. This sample stems from a study of cytomegalovirus exposure and HLA in healthy donors. The study's findings and limits: A later analysis appeared to link common viral pathogens to several of the most significant clusters.

A multiplex PCR was run with 60 Vbeta primers and 13 Jbeta primers. Clones were sequenced by immunoSEQ multiplex PCR, and TCRdb holds only the in-frame ones, with some missing. Counted here are 140,000 to 150,000 clones, roughly three quarters occurring once; the ten biggest clones make up around 3%. CDR3 size: 15 residues. Germline values: CDR1 MNHEY, CDR2 SVGAGI. The ends lost 6 bases at V and 13 bases at J; junction bases unmatched: 19. The chain links TRBV6-5 to TRBJ2-3, with TRBD2 identical over 7 bases. The material sequenced was PBMCs. The sequence was collected from a female donor in good health and CMV-seronegative. In DNA form, the CDR3 reads TGTGCCAGCAGGGATCAGCGGGGAGGATCCCCTGGGAAGTATTTT. This gives the protein CASRDQRGGSPGKYF.